This section outlines one T cell receptor beta chain sequence together with its context. Its antigen is not known. Germline V gene lookup returns CDR1 ENHRY and CDR2 SYGVKD. The CDR3 sequence is 13 residues long. The J segment lost 1 base and the V segment lost 6 bases, leaving 2 bases of the junction unmatched. This record comes from a study of cytomegalovirus exposure and HLA in healthy donors. The PCR ran on 60 Vbeta and 13 Jbeta primers. Assay: immunoSEQ multiplex PCR; the TCRdb copy retains only in-frame clones and omits some. The repertoire consists of under 95,000 clones, with less than 80% occurring once and the leading ten covering around 10%. General study points: Diagnosis of cytomegalovirus status made by the classifier reportedly showed high specificity and sensitivity.

J is TRBJ2-5 and V is TRBV10-3; the match to TRBD2 covers 7 bases. This TCR derives from a woman between 40 and 55 years old in good health and CMV-seropositive. Material: PBMCs. The CDR3 sequence is CAIRGGTQETQYF. CDR3 in DNA: TGTGCCATCAGGGGAGGGACCCAAGAGACCCAGTACTTC.